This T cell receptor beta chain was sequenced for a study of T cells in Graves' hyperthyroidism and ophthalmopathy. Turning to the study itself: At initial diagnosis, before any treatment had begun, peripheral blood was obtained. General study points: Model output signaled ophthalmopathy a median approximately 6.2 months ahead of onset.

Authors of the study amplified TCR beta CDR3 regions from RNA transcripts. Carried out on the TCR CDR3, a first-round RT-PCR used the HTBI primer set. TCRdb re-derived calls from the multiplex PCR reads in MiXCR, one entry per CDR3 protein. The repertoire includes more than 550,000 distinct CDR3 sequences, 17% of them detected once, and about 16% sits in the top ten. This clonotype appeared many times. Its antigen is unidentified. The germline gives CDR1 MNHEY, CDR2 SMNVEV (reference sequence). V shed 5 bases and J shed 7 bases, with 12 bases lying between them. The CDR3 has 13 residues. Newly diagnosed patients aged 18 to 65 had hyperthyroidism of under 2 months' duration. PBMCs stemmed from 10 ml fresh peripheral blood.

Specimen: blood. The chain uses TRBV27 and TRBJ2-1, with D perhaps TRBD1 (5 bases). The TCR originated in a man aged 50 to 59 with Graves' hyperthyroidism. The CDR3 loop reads CASSPQTVNEQFF. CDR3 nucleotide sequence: TGTGCCAGCAGTCCCCAGACAGTAAATGAGCAGTTCTTC.